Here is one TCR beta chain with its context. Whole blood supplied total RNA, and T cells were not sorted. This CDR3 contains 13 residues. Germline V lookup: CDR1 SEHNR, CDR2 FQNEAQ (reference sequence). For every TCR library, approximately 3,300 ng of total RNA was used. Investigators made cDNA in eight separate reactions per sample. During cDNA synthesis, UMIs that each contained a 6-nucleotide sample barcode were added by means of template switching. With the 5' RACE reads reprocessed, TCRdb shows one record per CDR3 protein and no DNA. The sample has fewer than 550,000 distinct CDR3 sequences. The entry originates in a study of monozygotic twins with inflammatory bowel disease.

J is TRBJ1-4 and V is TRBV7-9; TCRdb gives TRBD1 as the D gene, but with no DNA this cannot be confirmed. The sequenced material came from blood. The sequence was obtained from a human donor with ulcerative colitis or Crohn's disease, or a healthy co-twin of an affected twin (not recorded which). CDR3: CASSLLTGEKLFF.